Each of the 29 T cell receptor beta chains below was sequenced from the same sample in a study of patients and donors after allogeneic stem cell transplantation. TCRdb processed the RT-PCR reads anew with MiXCR; each CDR3 protein has one entry. The sample has around 150,000 distinct CDR3 sequences, about a third seen once. Material: blood, either unsorted or a sorted T cell fraction (not recorded which). These receptors originate from a human donor who was either an allogeneic HSCT recipient or a stem cell or donor lymphocyte infusion donor (not recorded which). It is not recorded whose cells these are; they may come from a transplant donor.

The V call is TRBV27, the J call TRBJ1-5, with D possibly being TRBD1 (6 bases). The CDR3 runs to 14 residues. The germline V gene has CDR1 MNHEY and CDR2 SMNVEV (reference sequence). The ends were cut back, 6 bases at V and 5 bases at J, with 14 bases in the middle. The CDR3 here is CASSQGQGYQPQHF. CDR3 nucleotide sequence: TGTGCCAGCAGCCAGGGGCAGGGTTATCAGCCCCAGCATTTT.

This clonotype was seen a few times. The chain joins TRBV9 to TRBJ1-1, with D possibly matching TRBD1 (6 bases). Germline loops: CDR1 SGDLS, CDR2 YYNGEE. Deletions cut 0 bases from V and 5 bases from J, with 11 bases between. This CDR3 region has 14 residues. This CDR3 reads CASSVGRGGTEAFF. For the CDR3, the DNA is TGTGCCAGCAGCGTAGGCAGGGGAGGGACTGAAGCTTTCTTT.

This chain links TRBV6-1 with TRBJ1-1, with D possibly being TRBD1 (5 bases). CDR1 is MNHNS, CDR2 SASEGT, per germline. This CDR3 is built from 16 residues. V lost 1 base to trimming and J lost 5 bases, with 17 bases between them. CDR3 residues: CASSEGGRGARTEAFF. DNA of the CDR3: TGTGCCAGCAGTGAAGGGGGACGAGGGGCGCGGACTGAAGCTTTCTTT.

Only a few counts were recorded for this clonotype. The V call is TRBV6-5, the J call TRBJ1-1, with 7 bases identical to TRBD1. The CDR3 covers 13 residues. CDR1 and CDR2 from the germline V gene are MNHEY and SVGAGI. Trimming at V came to 5 bases and at J to 11 bases, leaving 11 bases not matched to a gene. As DNA, the CDR3 is TGTGCCAGCAGTCGACAGGGACGGCGAGGCGCTTTCTTT. Encoded protein: CASSRQGRRGAFF.

The chain has TRBV16 and TRBJ2-3; no clear D. CDR3 size: 14 residues. The V gene's germline CDR1 is KGHSY and CDR2 FQNENV. V shed 3 bases and J shed 2 bases, with 9 bases lying between them. CDR3 amino acids: CASSHGRYTDTQYF. The CDR3, as DNA: TGTGCCAGCAGCCACGGCAGGTACACAGATACGCAGTATTTT.

The chain joins TRBV7-9 to TRBJ2-5; D not resolved. CDR3 length equals 15 residues. Trimming pared 1 base from V and 5 bases from J, leaving 14 bases between. Germline CDR1 is SEHNR and CDR2 is FQNEAQ (reference sequence). The CDR3, as DNA: TGTGCCAGCAGCTTAGGGGTTCGGAGCGTGGAGACCCAGTACTTC. Its protein product is CASSLGVRSVETQYF. The full variable domain, with the rest looked up from reference TRBV7-9 and TRBJ2-5, is DTGVSQNPRHKITKRGQNVTFRCDPISEHNRLYWYRQTLGQGPEFLTYFQNEAQLEKSRLLSDRFSAERPKGSFSTLEIQRTEQGDSAMYLCASSLGVRSVETQYFGPGTRLLVL.

J is TRBJ2-5 and V is TRBV5-1, with 9 positions matching TRBD2. J lost 2 bases, V lost 8 bases, and 7 bases had no gene match. Germline V gives CDR1 SGHRS, CDR2 YFSETQ. The CDR3 runs to 14 residues. Written as DNA, the CDR3 is TGCGCCAGTCACCTCGCGGGGGGGCAAGAGACCCAGTACTTC. It translates to CASHLAGGQETQYF.

This chain uses TRBV27 with TRBJ2-7; TRBD1 matches at 9 bases. V lost 5 bases to trimming and J lost 0 bases; unmatched junction nucleotides: 8. Germline V CDR1 and CDR2: MNHEY, SMNVEV (reference sequence). CDR3 length: 16 amino acids. DNA of the CDR3: TGTGCCAGCAGTCCCCGGACAGGGGCGAACTCCTACGAGCAGTACTTC. The encoded protein is CASSPRTGANSYEQYF.

This clonotype was recorded a few times. The rearrangement uses TRBV21-1 and TRBJ1-1. TRBV21-1 constitutes a pseudogene. The CDR3 runs to 15 residues. This chain's CDR3 is CASSKGSGANTEAFF. The CDR3 coding sequence is TGTGCCAGCAGCAAAGGATCGGGAGCGAACACTGAAGCTTTCTTT.

This clonotype was seen more than once but under ten times. V gene TRBV12-3 or TRBV12-4 combines with J gene TRBJ1-5; the D is unclear. This CDR3 has 13 residues. V dropped 1 base and J dropped 5 bases, with 6 bases sitting between them. The CDR3 nucleotides read TGTGCCAGCAGTTTAGGCCCAGATCAGCCCCAGCATTTT. Amino acid sequence: CASSLGPDQPQHF.

The chain uses TRBV7-9 and TRBJ1-5; maybe TRBD1 (5 bases). Trimming left V 5 bases short and J 0 bases short, with 11 bases between. Germline V gives CDR1 SEHNR, CDR2 FQNEAQ (reference sequence). This CDR3 is 15 amino acids long. As DNA, the CDR3 is TGTGCCAGCAGCCCTCGGGGCAATAGCAATCAGCCCCAGCATTTT. As protein: CASSPRGNSNQPQHF.

V usage is TRBV6-2 or TRBV6-3 and J usage is TRBJ2-3; 11 bases agree with TRBD2. The CDR3 spans 16 residues. Unmatched junction bases numbered 8, after V lost 7 bases and J lost 2 bases. The V gene's germline CDR1 is MNHEY and CDR2 SVGEGT. The CDR3 protein is CASTKLAGANTDTQYF. The CDR3 DNA follows: TGTGCCAGCACCAAACTAGCGGGGGCCAACACAGATACGCAGTATTTT.

This clonotype has a count of ten or more. CDR3 protein: CAIRPGISEGNTIYF. Written as DNA, the CDR3 is TGTGCCATCAGGCCGGGGATCTCTGAGGGAAACACCATATATTTT. This chain links TRBV10-3 with TRBJ1-3; D gene ambiguous. Germline CDR1 and CDR2: ENHRY and SYGVKD. The CDR3 consists of 15 residues. Trimming cost V 6 bases and J 4 bases, with 16 bases left between them.

The chain employs TRBV2 and TRBJ1-2; D may be TRBD1 (6 bases). CDR1 is SNHLY and CDR2 is FYNNEI in the germline V gene. The V gene lost 6 bases and the J gene lost 8 bases, with 13 bases spanning the gap. The CDR3 runs 12 residues. The DNA of the CDR3 is TGTGCCAGCAGCTACAGGGCATCCGGCTACACCTTC. Translation gives CASSYRASGYTF.

This clonotype was observed a handful of times. The chain has TRBV12-3 or TRBV12-4 and TRBJ1-1, with 7 nucleotides matching TRBD1. This CDR3 comprises 13 residues. After removal of 6 bases from V and 3 bases from J, the junction contained 4 bases not matched to a gene. The CDR3 protein is CASRGDRHTEAFF. The CDR3, as DNA: TGTGCCAGCAGGGGGGACAGACACACTGAAGCTTTCTTT.

The V call is TRBV29-1, the J call TRBJ1-1; D gene uncertain. This CDR3 is built from 9 residues. The V and J ends lost 5 bases and 4 bases respectively, with 2 bases between them. From germline, CDR1 is SQVTM and CDR2 ANQGSEA. The CDR3 is CSVSTEAFF. The CDR3 DNA is TGCAGCGTTAGCACTGAAGCTTTCTTT.

This clonotype was observed a handful of times. This rearrangement joins TRBV5-5 to TRBJ1-4, with D hard to call. Germline V gene data show CDR1 as SGHKS and CDR2 as YYEKEE (reference sequence). The CDR3 is made up of 12 amino acids. V lost 0 bases, J lost 8 bases, and 5 bases lay in between. The CDR3 sequence: CASSLDVEKLFF. The CDR3 bases are TGTGCCAGCAGCTTGGACGTCGAAAAACTGTTTTTT. Together with reference TRBV5-5 and TRBJ1-4, the CDR3 gives the full variable domain: DAGVTQSPTHLIKTRGQQVTLRCSPISGHKSVSWYQQVLGQGPQFIFQYYEKEERGRGNFPDRFSARQFPNYSSELNVNALLLGDSALYLCASSLDVEKLFFGSGTQLSVL.

The rearrangement uses TRBV28 and TRBJ1-6; 7 nucleotides line up with TRBD1. The CDR3 spans 16 residues. Losses at the gene ends were 3 bases for V and 0 bases for J; bases not matched to a gene: 2. Germline values: CDR1 MDHEN, CDR2 SYDVKM. This CDR3 is CASSLGQNSYNSPLHF. The DNA of the CDR3 is TGTGCCAGCAGTTTGGGACAGAACTCCTATAATTCACCCCTCCACTTT.

V gene TRBV10-3 combines with J gene TRBJ1-4; a possible D gene is TRBD1 (5 bases). Germline CDR1 reads ENHRY; CDR2 reads SYGVKD. Trimming pared 4 bases from V and 0 bases from J, leaving 15 bases between. This CDR3 region has 17 residues. This CDR3 reads CAISGGLNYTTNEKLFF. CDR3 coding DNA: TGTGCCATCAGTGGGGGCCTTAACTATACAACTAATGAAAAACTGTTTTTT.

The genes are TRBV7-8 and TRBJ1-2; 10 bases are shared with TRBD1. Trimming cost V 0 bases and J 7 bases; bases outside gene matches: 8. Germline assignment: CDR1 SGHVS and CDR2 FQNEAQ. The CDR3 length is 16 residues. CDR3 region: CASSLARQGALSGYTF. The CDR3 bases are TGTGCCAGCAGCTTAGCAAGACAGGGGGCGTTATCTGGCTACACCTTC.

This clonotype was counted between two and nine times. The DNA for the CDR3 is TGCGCCAGCAGCTTGACAGGGTCCGCAACTAATGAAAAACTGTTTTTT. Translation gives CASSLTGSATNEKLFF. The chain couples TRBV5-1 to TRBJ1-4; a weak D match, TRBD1 (6 bases). Trimming took 1 base from V and 0 from J, leaving 10 bases between them. From germline, CDR1 is SGHRS and CDR2 YFSETQ. The CDR3 runs to 16 residues.

The chain links TRBV27 to TRBJ2-1; 16 positions agree with TRBD2. Losses at the gene ends were 8 bases for V and 6 bases for J; bases not matched to a gene: 7. Germline CDR1 and CDR2: MNHEY and SMNVEV (reference sequence). There are 16 residues in the CDR3. CDR3 loop: CASEGLAGGPSNEQFF. DNA for the CDR3: TGTGCCAGCGAGGGACTAGCGGGGGGGCCAAGCAATGAGCAGTTCTTC.

The chain has TRBV20-1 and TRBJ2-3, with 8 bases identical to TRBD2. Germline V gene lookup returns CDR1 DFQATT and CDR2 SNEGSKA (reference sequence). V was clipped by 5 bases and J by 5 bases; unmatched bases: 9. The CDR3 sequence is 14 residues long. The CDR3 reads CSASPGGPGDTQYF. In DNA form, the CDR3 reads TGCAGTGCTTCTCCGGGGGGGCCAGGAGATACGCAGTATTTT.

This clonotype was counted between two and nine times. A read error may produce the germline difference seen at one junction end. V and J are TRBV9 and TRBJ2-3, with D uncertain. The CDR3 sequence is 17 residues long. The V gene's germline CDR1 is SGDLS and CDR2 YYNGEE. The CDR3 protein is CAGSTPPGPNRTDTQYF. CDR3 nucleotide sequence: TGTGCCGGCAGCACCCCCCCCGGGCCAAACCGCACAGATACGCAGTATTTT.

This chain joins TRBV12-3 or TRBV12-4 and TRBJ1-1; D perhaps matches TRBD1 (6 bases). This CDR3 region has 10 residues. Trimming left V 8 bases short and J 8 bases short, with 9 bases between. CDR3 DNA: TGTGCCAGCGGGCAGGGGGAAGCTTTCTTT. Residues: CASGQGEAFF.

This chain joins TRBV29-1 and TRBJ1-1; D may be TRBD1 (5 bases). Trimming removed 1 base from V and 5 bases from J, with 17 bases in between. Germline assignment: CDR1 SQVTM and CDR2 ANQGSEA. The CDR3 consists of 15 residues. The CDR3 DNA reads as TGCAGCGTTGAAGGGGGCTGGGGAAGGGTAACTGAAGCTTTCTTT. This encodes CSVEGGWGRVTEAFF.

J is TRBJ2-1 and V is TRBV9; no reliable D call. The CDR3 extends over 17 amino acids. The germline CDR1 and CDR2 sequences are SGDLS and YYNGEE. The V gene lost 0 bases and the J gene lost 0 bases, with 13 bases spanning the gap. The DNA of the CDR3 is TGTGCCAGCAGCGTAGCGCAGGCCGACCCCTCCTACAATGAGCAGTTCTTC. As protein: CASSVAQADPSYNEQFF.

The CDR3 DNA is TGTGCCAGCAGTTACGACAGGGGAAGTTCACCCCTCCACTTT. Protein: CASSYDRGSSPLHF. This chain links TRBV6-5 with TRBJ1-6, with 8 bases fitting TRBD1. V lost 2 bases, J lost 9 bases, and 3 bases stayed unmatched. The CDR3 contains 14 residues. From germline, CDR1 is MNHEY and CDR2 SVGAGI.

V usage is TRBV6-5 and J usage is TRBJ1-4; D not resolved. Trimming left V 0 bases short and J 0 bases short, with 8 bases between. Germline loops: CDR1 MNHEY, CDR2 SVGAGI. The CDR3 consists of 16 residues. CDR3 DNA sequence: TGTGCCAGCAGTTACTCGCTGCACTCAACTAATGAAAAACTGTTTTTT. Amino acids: CASSYSLHSTNEKLFF.